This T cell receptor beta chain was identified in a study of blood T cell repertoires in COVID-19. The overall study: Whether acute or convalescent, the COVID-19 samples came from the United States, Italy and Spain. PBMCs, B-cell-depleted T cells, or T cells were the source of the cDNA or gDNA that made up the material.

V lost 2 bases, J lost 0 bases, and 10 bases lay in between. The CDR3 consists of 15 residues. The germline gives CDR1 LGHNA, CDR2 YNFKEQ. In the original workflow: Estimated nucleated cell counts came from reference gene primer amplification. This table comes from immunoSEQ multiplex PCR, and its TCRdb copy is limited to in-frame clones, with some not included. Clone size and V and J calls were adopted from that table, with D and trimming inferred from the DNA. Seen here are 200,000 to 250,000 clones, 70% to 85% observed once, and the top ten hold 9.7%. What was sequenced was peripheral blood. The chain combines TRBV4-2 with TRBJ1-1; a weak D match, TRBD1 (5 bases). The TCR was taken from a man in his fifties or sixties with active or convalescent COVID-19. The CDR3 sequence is CASSQPGQMNTEAFF. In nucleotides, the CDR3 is TGTGCCAGCAGCCAACCAGGACAAATGAACACTGAAGCTTTCTTT.